In this sample, the clone carrying this T cell receptor (beta chain) turned up once. The authors ran the immunoSEQ assay, v3.0, at survey level. Assay: immunoSEQ multiplex PCR; the TCRdb copy retains only in-frame clones and omits some. The sample lists 20,000 to 25,000 clones, around 86% seen once, with around 10% in the top ten. The sample belongs to a study of long-term antiretroviral therapy in people with HIV. Germline CDR1 is SQVTM and CDR2 is ANQGSEA. This CDR3 has 13 residues. Sequenced here: unsorted PBMCs, sampled 0.1 years before starting antiretroviral therapy. V and J are TRBV29-1 and TRBJ2-5; tentatively, D is TRBD2 (6 bases). This sequence originates from a man aged 35-49 years with HIV. CDR3 DNA: TGCAGTGTCGCCCGGGAGAGGGGAGAGACCCAGTACTTC. It codes for CSVARERGETQYF.